The clone carrying this TCR beta chain was seen ten or more times. Its antigen is not known. The data belong to a study of early T cells in non-severe SARS-CoV-2 infection. Study details: Unpaired chains resulted from sequencing bulk RNA of unsorted whole blood.

Study observations and caveats: Anti-spike CD8 responses were favored by VDJdb matching, which missed private and CD4 specificities.

Unique molecular identifiers were attached to individual cDNA molecules. TCRdb reanalysed the 5' RACE reads using MiXCR and keeps one entry per CDR3 protein. The top ten hold roughly an eighth of the sample, which has 60,000 to 65,000 distinct CDR3 sequences, 8.8% seen once. CDR3 length: 15 residues. Per the germline V gene, CDR1 is LNHDA and CDR2 is SQIVND (reference sequence). V was cut by 5 bases and J by 1 base, with 12 bases left in between. The chain combines TRBV19 with TRBJ1-5; D is unresolved. This TCR was recovered from an adult who was a healthcare worker with PCR-confirmed SARS-CoV-2 infection or an uninfected control (not recorded which). Sequences were derived from whole blood, sampled at baseline. This chain's CDR3 is CASSPPAASNQPQHF. The DNA for the CDR3 is TGTGCCAGTAGTCCCCCGGCGGCGAGCAATCAGCCCCAGCATTTT.